This T cell receptor (beta chain) derives from a study of immune evolution from preneoplasia to lung adenocarcinoma. General observations from the study: Later-stage lesions seemingly showed higher T cell density and diversity than normal lung.

Clones were sequenced by immunoSEQ multiplex PCR, and TCRdb holds only the in-frame ones, with some missing. The sample yields roughly 8,100 clones, 65% to 90% seen once. A word on this clone: What it binds is unknown.

H&E slides confirmed each diagnosis, reviewed by two pathologists independently. CDR3 size: 13 residues. V was shortened by 4 bases and J by 4 bases, with 14 bases between the two germline ends. Germline V gives CDR1 SQVTM, CDR2 ANQGSEA. The sequenced material came from FFPE invasive lung adenocarcinoma tissue. This TCR was sampled from a person between 50 and 60 years old with lung adenocarcinoma. The rearrangement joins TRBV29-1 to TRBJ2-7; possible D gene TRBD1, 5 bases. The CDR3 reads CSVGEGVTYEQYF. CDR3 DNA: TGCAGCGTTGGAGAAGGGGTTACTTACGAGCAGTACTTC.